This T cell receptor (beta chain) was documented in a study of CD8+ T cells in alopecia areata. Study-wide findings and caveats: Scalp clonality and expanded CD8+ clones among the top 100 were significantly decreased by tofacitinib. Sharing of TCR sequences between patients (possibly for HLA-related reasons) was less clear than in mice.

CDR1 LNHDA and CDR2 SQIVND come from the germline V gene (reference sequence). V lost 7 bases and J lost 6, with 18 bases in between. This CDR3 contains 14 residues. This clone was seen a few times. Its antigen is as yet unknown. Treatment reported: oral pan-JAK inhibitor, 5-10 mg twice daily. Peripheral blood and lesional scalp punch biopsies were taken from alopecia areata patients. RNA was extracted and reverse transcribed into cDNA as the sequencing template. Profiled with immunoSEQ multiplex PCR; TCRdb holds only in-frame clones, not every one. This table has about 220,000 clones, more than 45% appearing once.

Sample: CD4+ T cells sorted from blood, taken at week 4, from a patient treated with tofacitinib. V is TRBV19 and J is TRBJ1-1; maybe TRBD1 (5 bases). This TCR was sampled from a human donor with alopecia areata. The CDR3, as DNA: TGTGCCAGTACCACCGGGTCGTCGGGGGCTGAAGCTTTCTTT. Its translation is CASTTGSSGAEAFF. Full variable domain (remainder filled in from reference TRBV19 and TRBJ1-1): DGGITQSPKYLFRKEGQNVTLSCEQNLNHDAMYWYRQDPGQGLRLIYYSQIVNDFQKGDIAEGYSVSREKKESFPLTVTSAQKNPTAFYLCASTTGSSGAEAFFGQGTRLTVV.